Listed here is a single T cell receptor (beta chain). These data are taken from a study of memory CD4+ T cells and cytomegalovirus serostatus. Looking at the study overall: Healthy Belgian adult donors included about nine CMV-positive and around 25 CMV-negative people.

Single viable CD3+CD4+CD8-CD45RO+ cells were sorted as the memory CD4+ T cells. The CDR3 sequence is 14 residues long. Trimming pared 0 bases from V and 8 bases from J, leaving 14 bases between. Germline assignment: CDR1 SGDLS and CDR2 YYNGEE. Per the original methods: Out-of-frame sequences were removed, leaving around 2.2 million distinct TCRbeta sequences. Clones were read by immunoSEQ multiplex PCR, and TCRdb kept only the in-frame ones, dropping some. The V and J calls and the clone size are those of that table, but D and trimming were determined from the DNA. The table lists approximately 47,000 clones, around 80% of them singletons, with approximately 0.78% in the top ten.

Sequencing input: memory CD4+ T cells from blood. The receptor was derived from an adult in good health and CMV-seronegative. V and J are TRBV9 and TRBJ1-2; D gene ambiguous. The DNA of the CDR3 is TGTGCCAGCAGCGTAGTAGGGTCCTATCCGGGCTACACCTTC. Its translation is CASSVVGSYPGYTF.